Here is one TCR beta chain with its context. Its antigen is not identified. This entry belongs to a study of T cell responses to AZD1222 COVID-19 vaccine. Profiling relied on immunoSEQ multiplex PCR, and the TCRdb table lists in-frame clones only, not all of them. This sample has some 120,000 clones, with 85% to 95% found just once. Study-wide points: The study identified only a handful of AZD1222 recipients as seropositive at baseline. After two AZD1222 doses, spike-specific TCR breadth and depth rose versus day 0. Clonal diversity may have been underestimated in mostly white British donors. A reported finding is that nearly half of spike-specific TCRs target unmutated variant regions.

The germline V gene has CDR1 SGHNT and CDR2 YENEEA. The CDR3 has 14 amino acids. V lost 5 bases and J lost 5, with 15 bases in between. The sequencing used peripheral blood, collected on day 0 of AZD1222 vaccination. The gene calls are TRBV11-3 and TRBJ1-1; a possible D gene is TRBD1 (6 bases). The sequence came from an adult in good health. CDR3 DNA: TGTGCCAGCAGCAGAACCTCAGGGGCAACTGAAGCTTTCTTT. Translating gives CASSRTSGATEAFF. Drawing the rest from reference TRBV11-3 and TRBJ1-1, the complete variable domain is EAGVVQSPRYKIIEKKQPVAFWCNPISGHNTLYWYLQNLGQGPELLIRYENEEAVDDSQLPKDRFSAERLKGVDSTLKIQPAELGDSAVYLCASSRTSGATEAFFGQGTRLTVV.